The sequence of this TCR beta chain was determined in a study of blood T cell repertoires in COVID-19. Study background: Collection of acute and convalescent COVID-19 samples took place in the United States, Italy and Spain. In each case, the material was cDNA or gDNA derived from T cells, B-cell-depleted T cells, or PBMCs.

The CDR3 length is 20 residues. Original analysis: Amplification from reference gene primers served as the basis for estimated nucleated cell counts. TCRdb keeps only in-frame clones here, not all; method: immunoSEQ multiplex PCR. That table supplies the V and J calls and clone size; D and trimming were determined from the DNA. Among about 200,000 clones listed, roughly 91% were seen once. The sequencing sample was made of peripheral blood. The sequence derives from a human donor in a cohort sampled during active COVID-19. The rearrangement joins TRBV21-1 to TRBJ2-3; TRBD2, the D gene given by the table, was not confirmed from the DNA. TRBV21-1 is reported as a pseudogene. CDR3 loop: CASSKSERLAGGTSTDTQYF. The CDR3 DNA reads TGTGCCAGCAGCAAAAGCGAAAGGCTAGCGGGAGGTACTAGCACAGATACGCAGTATTTT.